This T cell receptor beta chain stems from a study of shared clonotypes between healthy human individuals. There are a few counts of this clone. Trimming removed 7 bases from V and 2 bases from J, with 14 bases in between. Germline loops: CDR1 GTSNPN, CDR2 SVGIG (reference sequence). This CDR3 has 13 residues. The table came from immunoSEQ multiplex PCR; TCRdb's copy has only in-frame clones and leaves some out. The sample contains around 1,000,000 clones, approximately 75% of which appear only once. The sequencing input was memory CD4+ T cells from PBMCs. Subset: CD45RA-negative fraction. This TCR came from a man aged 18-30 years in good health. Some clones in this sample may be carry-over from other donors' samples. V usage is TRBV30 and J usage is TRBJ2-5; D unclear. CDR3 residues: CASQPAVQETQYF. CDR3 in DNA: TGTGCCTCTCAACCGGCGGTTCAAGAGACCCAGTACTTC.